These 18 T cell receptor beta chains share one sample of origin, sequenced in a study of shared clonotypes between healthy human individuals. Measured with immunoSEQ multiplex PCR; TCRdb has only the in-frame clones, and not every one. The data contain about 1.4 million clones, around 97% of them singletons. Material: naive CD4+ T cells sorted from blood. The subset is: CD45RA+ positively selected. Source of these receptors: a man aged 25 to 40 in good health.

The chain is built from TRBV30 and TRBJ2-5, with D possibly TRBD1 on 5 matching bases. Germline V gene data show CDR1 as GTSNPN and CDR2 as SVGIG (reference sequence). Trimming left V 4 bases short and J 6 bases short, with 15 bases between. The CDR3 runs 13 residues. Written as DNA, the CDR3 is TGTGCCTGGACCCCGACAGTTGCAAAGACCCAGTACTTC. This encodes CAWTPTVAKTQYF.

V usage is TRBV9 and J usage is TRBJ2-5; 12 bases match TRBD2. V lost 0 bases, J lost 2 bases, and 2 bases stayed unmatched. Germline CDR1 is SGDLS and CDR2 is YYNGEE. The CDR3 sequence is 16 residues long. The CDR3 spells CASSVAGLAGQETQYF. The CDR3 region has the DNA TGTGCCAGCAGCGTAGCTGGACTAGCGGGACAAGAGACCCAGTACTTC.

The V and J genes are TRBV27 and TRBJ2-2; D gene unclear. V lost 3 bases and J lost 0, with 11 bases in between. The CDR3 extends over 16 amino acids. CDR1 is MNHEY, CDR2 SMNVEV, per germline (reference sequence). CDR3 DNA: TGTGCCAGCAGTTTCGGGTGGGCCGCGAACACCGGGGAGCTGTTTTTT. It is translated as CASSFGWAANTGELFF.

The V call is TRBV11-2, the J call TRBJ2-1; 10 nucleotides line up with TRBD1. Germline CDR1 is SGHAT and CDR2 is FQNNGV. Germline trimming cut 5 bases from V and 10 bases from J; bases unmatched to any gene: 11. The CDR3 is 15 residues long. The CDR3 loop reads CASSPLMDRGGEQFF. In nucleotides, the CDR3 is TGTGCCAGCAGCCCATTAATGGACAGGGGGGGAGAGCAGTTCTTC.

The V gene is TRBV14, the J gene TRBJ2-1; TRBD2 aligns across 7 bases. The germline V gene encodes CDR1 SGHDN and CDR2 FVKESK. The CDR3 is made up of 18 amino acids. The V segment lost 3 bases and the J segment 8 bases; nucleotides outside the gene matches: 19. The CDR3 loop reads CASSHYPGGGSSWHEQFF. The CDR3 nucleotides read TGTGCCAGCAGCCACTACCCGGGTGGCGGGAGTTCGTGGCATGAGCAGTTCTTC.

The rearrangement uses TRBV7-6 and TRBJ2-5, with 10 bases that match TRBD2. Germline V gene lookup returns CDR1 SGHVS and CDR2 FNYEAQ. CDR3 length equals 16 residues. Losses at the gene ends were 1 base for V and 1 base for J; bases not matched to a gene: 3. Here the CDR3 DNA reads TGTGCCAGCAGCTTAGGGCTAGCGGGAGCCCAAGAGACCCAGTACTTC. Amino acid sequence: CASSLGLAGAQETQYF.

The rearrangement links TRBV18 to TRBJ2-7, with TRBD2 matching 14 bases. This CDR3 is 14 amino acids long. V was pared by 6 bases and J by 6 bases, with 4 bases of the junction left unmatched. Germline values: CDR1 KGHSH, CDR2 LQKENI. CDR3 region: CASSRTSGGLEQYF. CDR3 DNA: TGTGCCAGCTCTAGGACTAGCGGGGGGCTCGAGCAGTACTTC. Looking up the rest from reference TRBV18 and TRBJ2-7 gives the full variable domain: NAGVMQNPRHLVRRRGQEARLRCSPMKGHSHVYWYRQLPEEGLKFMVYLQKENIIDESGMPKERFSAEFPKEGPSILRIQQVVRGDSAAYFCASSRTSGGLEQYFGPGTRLTVT.

The rearrangement uses TRBV5-6 and TRBJ2-1, with TRBD1 identical over 9 bases. The J segment lost 3 bases and the V segment lost 0 bases, leaving 7 bases of the junction unmatched. The CDR3 loop spans 17 amino acids. CDR1 and CDR2 from the germline V gene are SGHDT and YYEEEE. In DNA, the CDR3 is TGTGCCAGCAGCTTGGATTGGGACAGGGAAAACTACAATGAGCAGTTCTTC. The encoded protein is CASSLDWDRENYNEQFF.

This rearrangement joins TRBV27 to TRBJ2-1; TRBD2 matches at 7 bases. Germline values: CDR1 MNHEY, CDR2 SMNVEV (reference sequence). The V and J ends lost 2 bases and 10 bases, in that order; junction bases with no gene match: 8. The CDR3 totals 14 residues. The CDR3 DNA reads TGTGCCAGCAGTTTAACTACTAGCGCACCGGAGCAGTTCTTC. This sequence encodes CASSLTTSAPEQFF.

The chain links TRBV28 to TRBJ2-1, with 8 bases identical to TRBD1. With V trimmed by 5 bases and J by 4 bases, 4 bases remained unmatched. Germline V lookup: CDR1 MDHEN, CDR2 SYDVKM. The CDR3 runs to 14 residues. This chain's CDR3 is CASSGDRRYNEQFF. The CDR3 region has the DNA TGTGCCAGCAGTGGGGACAGGAGGTACAATGAGCAGTTCTTC.

This chain links TRBV7-8 with TRBJ2-1; TRBD2 agrees at 8 bases. CDR1 and CDR2 from the germline V gene are SGHVS and FQNEAQ. Trimming removed 2 bases from V and 4 bases from J; junction bases left unmatched: 4. This CDR3 region has 15 residues. The DNA of the CDR3 is TGTGCCAGCAGCTTAACGGCTAGCGGGTACAATGAGCAGTTCTTC. Translating it yields CASSLTASGYNEQFF.

This clone showed up just once. J is TRBJ2-4 and V is TRBV5-1, with no clear D. Germline loops: CDR1 SGHRS, CDR2 YFSETQ. There are 14 residues in the CDR3. V was pared by 0 bases and J by 3 bases, with 7 bases between. DNA for the CDR3: TGCGCCAGCAGCTTGGCACCGAGCAAAAACATTCAGTACTTC. The encoded protein is CASSLAPSKNIQYF.

This clone is a singleton in its sample. The chain links TRBV2 to TRBJ2-6; a possible D gene is TRBD1 (6 bases). Trimming removed 0 bases from V and 4 bases from J, with 13 bases in between. The CDR3 loop spans 17 amino acids. CDR1 and CDR2 from the germline V gene are SNHLY and FYNNEI. Written as DNA, the CDR3 is TGTGCCAGCAGTGAAGCGGTAGGGGGTTCAGGGGCCAACGTCCTGACTTTC. Its translation: CASSEAVGGSGANVLTF.

Regarding this clone: Other nucleotide sequences in the sample specify the same CDR3. CDR3 in DNA: TGTGCCAGCAGCGCCGGGCTGGTGGGTTACGAGCAGTACTTC. Its protein product is CASSAGLVGYEQYF. The J gene is TRBJ2-7, the V gene TRBV9; D is undetermined. The CDR3 runs 14 residues. CDR1 is SGDLS, CDR2 YYNGEE, per germline. Trimming pared 3 bases from V and 4 bases from J, leaving 14 bases between.

A remark on this clone: The sample has other DNA sequences that encode this CDR3 too. The rearrangement joins TRBV5-4 to TRBJ1-5; D is uncertain. The germline V gene has CDR1 SGHNT and CDR2 YYREEE (reference sequence). This CDR3 has 12 residues. Trimming removed 1 base from V and 5 bases from J, with 4 bases in between. The CDR3: CASSLPDQPQHF. The CDR3 nucleotides read TGTGCCAGCAGCTTGCCCGATCAGCCCCAGCATTTT. Full variable domain (outside the CDR3, taken from reference TRBV5-4 and TRBJ1-5): ETGVTQSPTHLIKTRGQQVTLRCSSQSGHNTVSWYQQALGQGPQFIFQYYREEENGRGNFPPRFSGLQFPNYSSELNVNALELDDSALYLCASSLPDQPQHFGDGTRLSIL.

This chain connects TRBV11-2 to TRBJ1-1, with 9 bases aligning to TRBD1. J lost 4 bases, V lost 4 bases, and 10 bases had no gene match. The CDR3 loop spans 16 amino acids. CDR1 is SGHAT and CDR2 is FQNNGV in the germline V gene. CDR3 loop: CASSSTPGQGGTEAFF. In nucleotides, the CDR3 is TGTGCCAGCAGCTCGACTCCGGGACAGGGTGGCACTGAAGCTTTCTTT.

The sample holds a few counts of this clone. This same CDR3 is encoded by further DNA sequences in the sample. This chain connects TRBV28 to TRBJ1-5; tentative D call: TRBD1 (6 bases). In germline, CDR1 is MDHEN, CDR2 SYDVKM. This CDR3 is 13 amino acids long. The ends were cut back, 2 bases at V and 4 bases at J, with 6 bases in the middle. CDR3 bases: TGTGCCAGCAGTTTAACAGGGAATCAGCCCCAGCATTTT. It encodes CASSLTGNQPQHF. The entire variable domain, with the rest obtained from reference TRBV28 and TRBJ1-5, is as follows: DVKVTQSSRYLVKRTGEKVFLECVQDMDHENMFWYRQDPGLGLRLIYFSYDVKMKEKGDIPEGYSVSREKKERFSLILESASTNQTSMYLCASSLTGNQPQHFGDGTRLSIL.

The chain employs TRBV7-2 and TRBJ2-7; perhaps TRBD1 as D (5 bases). The CDR3 extends over 16 amino acids. V dropped 0 bases and J dropped 3 bases, with 15 bases sitting between them. Germline CDR1 is SGHTA and CDR2 is FQGNSA. CDR3 loop: CASSLARAKPHYEQYF. The CDR3 DNA is TGTGCCAGCAGCTTAGCCAGGGCCAAACCCCACTACGAGCAGTACTTC.